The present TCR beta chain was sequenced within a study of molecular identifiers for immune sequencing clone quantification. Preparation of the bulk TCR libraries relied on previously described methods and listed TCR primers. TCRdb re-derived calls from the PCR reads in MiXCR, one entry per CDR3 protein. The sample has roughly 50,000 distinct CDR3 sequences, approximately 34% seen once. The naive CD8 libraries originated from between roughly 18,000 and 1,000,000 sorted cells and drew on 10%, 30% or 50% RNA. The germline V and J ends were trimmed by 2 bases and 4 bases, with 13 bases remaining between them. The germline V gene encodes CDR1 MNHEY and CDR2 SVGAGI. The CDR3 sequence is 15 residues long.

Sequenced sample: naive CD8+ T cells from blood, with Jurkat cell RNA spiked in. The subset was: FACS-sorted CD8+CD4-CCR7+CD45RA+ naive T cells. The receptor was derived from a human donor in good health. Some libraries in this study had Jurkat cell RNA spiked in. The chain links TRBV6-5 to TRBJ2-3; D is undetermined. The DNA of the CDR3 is TGTGCCAGCAGTTACCTGGCCCAAAGCGCAGATACGCAGTATTTT. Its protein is CASSYLAQSADTQYF.